A selection of T cell receptor beta chains follows, all from one sample in a study of T cell responses to AZD1222 COVID-19 vaccine. The repertoire was sequenced with immunoSEQ multiplex PCR; TCRdb's copy has only in-frame clones and lacks some. This sample has about 100,000 clones, with approximately 87% found just once. The source was peripheral blood, collected on day 0 of AZD1222 vaccination. The receptors shown here come from an adult in good health. Both conserved end residues are part of each CDR3. A D gene is named only where the DNA matches it firmly. Not every row has a clone size; where given, it reads once, few, many or a size class.

CDR3aa: CASSSGQGSYNEQFF
CDR3nt: TGTGCCAGCAGCTCTGGACAGGGGTCCTACAATGAGCAGTTCTTC
v_gene: TRBV11-2
j_gene: TRBJ2-1
len: 15
d_gene: TRBD1
abundance: .

CDR3aa: CAISESFPGQGTNEQFF
CDR3nt: TGTGCCATCAGTGAGTCCTTCCCCGGACAGGGAACCAATGAGCAGTTCTTC
v_gene: TRBV10-3
j_gene: TRBJ2-1
len: 17
d_gene: TRBD1
abundance: .

CDR3aa: CASSSTQGGETQYF
CDR3nt: TGTGCCAGCAGCTCAACCCAGGGCGGAGAGACCCAGTACTTC
v_gene: TRBV11-2
j_gene: TRBJ2-5
len: 14
d_gene: .
abundance: .

CDR3aa: CASSQEPGSSNQPQHF
CDR3nt: TGTGCCAGCAGCCAAGAGCCGGGATCTAGCAATCAGCCCCAGCATTTT
v_gene: TRBV4-2
j_gene: TRBJ1-5
len: 16
d_gene: .
abundance: .

CDR3aa: CASSSAWTELNTEAFF
CDR3nt: TGTGCCAGCAGTTCCGCATGGACAGAGCTCAACACTGAAGCTTTCTTT
v_gene: TRBV6-5
j_gene: TRBJ1-1
len: 16
d_gene: .
abundance: .

CDR3aa: CASSLAGTGAPGANVLTF
CDR3nt: TGCGCCAGCAGCTTGGCCGGGACAGGGGCTCCTGGGGCCAACGTCCTGACTTTC
v_gene: TRBV5-1
j_gene: TRBJ2-6
len: 18
d_gene: TRBD1
abundance: .

CDR3aa: CASSLTATGDNEKLFF
CDR3nt: TGTGCCAGCAGCTTAACGGCGACAGGGGATAATGAAAAACTGTTTTTT
v_gene: TRBV7-9
j_gene: TRBJ1-4
len: 16
d_gene: TRBD1
abundance: .

CDR3aa: CASSPDRAGNTIYF
CDR3nt: TGTGCCAGCTCACCAGACAGGGCTGGAAACACCATATATTTT
v_gene: TRBV18
j_gene: TRBJ1-3
len: 14
d_gene: TRBD1
abundance: .

CDR3aa: CASSDSFGLNQPQHF
CDR3nt: TGTGCCAGCAGTGACTCCTTTGGCCTAAATCAGCCCCAGCATTTT
v_gene: TRBV6-4
j_gene: TRBJ1-5
len: 15
d_gene: .
abundance: .

CDR3aa: CASMQYNQPQHF
CDR3nt: TGTGCCAGCATGCAGTACAATCAGCCCCAGCATTTT
v_gene: TRBV6-5
j_gene: TRBJ1-5
len: 12
d_gene: .
abundance: once

CDR3aa: CATSRDPAGVSFYNEQFF
CDR3nt: TGTGCCACCAGCAGAGATCCTGCGGGAGTTTCCTTTTACAATGAGCAGTTCTTC
v_gene: TRBV15
j_gene: TRBJ2-1
len: 18
d_gene: TRBD2
abundance: .

CDR3aa: CASSPPNGGGETQYF
CDR3nt: TGTGCCAGCTCACCACCCAATGGGGGAGGAGAGACCCAGTACTTC
v_gene: TRBV18
j_gene: TRBJ2-5
len: 15
d_gene: .
abundance: .

CDR3aa: CASSTHRDSYEQYF
CDR3nt: TGTGCCAGTAGCACTCACAGGGACTCCTACGAGCAGTACTTC
v_gene: TRBV19
j_gene: TRBJ2-7
len: 14
d_gene: .
abundance: .

CDR3aa: CASSFTSRGNYGYTF
CDR3nt: TGTGCCAGCAGTTTCACTTCCAGGGGTAACTATGGCTACACCTTC
v_gene: TRBV6-5
j_gene: TRBJ1-2
len: 15
d_gene: .
abundance: .

CDR3aa: CASSEAMDYLYSYEQYF
CDR3nt: TGTGCCAGCAGTGAAGCGATGGACTACCTCTACTCCTACGAGCAGTACTTC
v_gene: TRBV6-1
j_gene: TRBJ2-7
len: 17
d_gene: .
abundance: once

CDR3aa: CASSPRKPNEQYF
CDR3nt: TGTGCCAGCAGTCCACGGAAGCCCAACGAGCAGTACTTC
v_gene: TRBV28
j_gene: TRBJ2-7
len: 13
d_gene: .
abundance: .

CDR3aa: CASSPWTGENSPLHF
CDR3nt: TGTGCCAGCTCACCTTGGACAGGGGAAAATTCACCCCTCCACTTT
v_gene: TRBV18
j_gene: TRBJ1-6
len: 15
d_gene: TRBD1
abundance: .

CDR3aa: CASSFFSQARFFF
CDR3nt: TGTGCCAGCAGTTTTTTCAGCCAAGCGAGGTTCTTCTTT
v_gene: TRBV12-3/TRBV12-4
j_gene: TRBJ1-1
len: 13
d_gene: .
abundance: .

CDR3aa: CASSLVGLAGVIGETQYF
CDR3nt: TGTGCCAGCAGCTTAGTGGGACTAGCGGGAGTCATAGGAGAGACCCAGTACTTC
v_gene: TRBV7-2
j_gene: TRBJ2-5
len: 18
d_gene: TRBD2
abundance: .

CDR3aa: CASSLLDRGSGANVLTF
CDR3nt: TGCGCCAGCAGCTTGCTTGACAGGGGCTCTGGGGCCAACGTCCTGACTTTC
v_gene: TRBV5-1
j_gene: TRBJ2-6
len: 17
d_gene: TRBD1
abundance: .

CDR3aa: CASSRERVNTEAFF
CDR3nt: TGTGCCAGCTCACGAGAAAGGGTGAACACTGAAGCTTTCTTT
v_gene: TRBV18
j_gene: TRBJ1-1
len: 14
d_gene: .
abundance: .

CDR3aa: CASSQSRDTEAFF
CDR3nt: TGTGCCAGCAGCCAATCCAGAGACACTGAAGCTTTCTTT
v_gene: TRBV16
j_gene: TRBJ1-1
len: 13
d_gene: .
abundance: .

CDR3aa: CASSFSGTGAIQPQHF
CDR3nt: TGTGCCAGCAGCTTCTCTGGGACAGGGGCTATTCAGCCCCAGCATTTT
v_gene: TRBV5-6
j_gene: TRBJ1-5
len: 16
d_gene: TRBD1
abundance: .

CDR3aa: CASSLEGRTNYGYTF
CDR3nt: TGCGCCAGCAGCTTGGAAGGACGGACCAACTATGGCTACACCTTC
v_gene: TRBV5-1
j_gene: TRBJ1-2
len: 15
d_gene: .
abundance: .

CDR3aa: CATSIGQGFATNEKLFF
CDR3nt: TGTGCCACCAGCATCGGACAGGGTTTTGCAACTAATGAAAAACTGTTTTTT
v_gene: TRBV15
j_gene: TRBJ1-4
len: 17
d_gene: TRBD1
abundance: .

CDR3aa: CASSDGAGGPQDTQYF
CDR3nt: TGTGCCAGCAGTGACGGGGCGGGAGGGCCCCAAGATACGCAGTATTTT
v_gene: TRBV6-4
j_gene: TRBJ2-3
len: 16
d_gene: TRBD2
abundance: .

CDR3aa: CASSIRDINQPQHF
CDR3nt: TGTGCCAGTAGTATCCGGGACATTAATCAGCCCCAGCATTTT
v_gene: TRBV19
j_gene: TRBJ1-5
len: 14
d_gene: .
abundance: .

CDR3aa: CATSPGQGAYEQYF
CDR3nt: TGTGCCACCTCCCCGGGACAGGGGGCCTACGAGCAGTACTTC
v_gene: TRBV27
j_gene: TRBJ2-7
len: 14
d_gene: TRBD1
abundance: .

CDR3aa: CATSFRGFTDTQYF
CDR3nt: TGTGCCACCAGTTTCCGGGGCTTTACAGATACGCAGTATTTT
v_gene: TRBV24-1
j_gene: TRBJ2-3
len: 14
d_gene: .
abundance: .

CDR3aa: CASRLAGGTNEKLFF
CDR3nt: TGCGCCAGCAGGTTGGCAGGGGGAACTAATGAAAAACTGTTTTTT
v_gene: TRBV5-1
j_gene: TRBJ1-4
len: 15
d_gene: TRBD1
abundance: .

CDR3aa: CSASQGADTEAFF
CDR3nt: TGCAGTGCTAGTCAGGGGGCGGACACTGAAGCTTTCTTT
v_gene: TRBV20-1
j_gene: TRBJ1-1
len: 13
d_gene: TRBD1
abundance: once

CDR3aa: CASSPQDRVLHTIYF
CDR3nt: TGTGCCAGCTCACCACAGGACAGGGTCCTTCACACCATATATTTT
v_gene: TRBV18
j_gene: TRBJ1-3
len: 15
d_gene: TRBD1
abundance: few

CDR3aa: CSARDYEQYF
CDR3nt: TGCAGTGCTAGAGATTACGAGCAGTACTTC
v_gene: TRBV20-1
j_gene: TRBJ2-7
len: 10
d_gene: .
abundance: .

CDR3aa: CASSSPASYNSPLHF
CDR3nt: TGTGCCAGTAGTTCTCCGGCCTCCTATAATTCACCCCTCCACTTT
v_gene: TRBV19
j_gene: TRBJ1-6
len: 15
d_gene: .
abundance: once

CDR3aa: CAWSGGGGADTQYF
CDR3nt: TGTGCCTGGAGTGGAGGGGGCGGCGCAGATACGCAGTATTTT
v_gene: TRBV30
j_gene: TRBJ2-3
len: 14
d_gene: TRBD1
abundance: .

CDR3aa: CAWSSRGDEQYF
CDR3nt: TGTGCCTGGAGTAGTAGGGGTGACGAGCAGTACTTC
v_gene: TRBV30
j_gene: TRBJ2-7
len: 12
d_gene: .
abundance: .

CDR3aa: CASSSFRGGSSYNEQFF
CDR3nt: TGTGCCAGCAGTTCCTTTAGAGGGGGTAGCTCCTACAATGAGCAGTTCTTC
v_gene: TRBV7-8
j_gene: TRBJ2-1
len: 17
d_gene: .
abundance: once

CDR3aa: CAWRGTSGSYNEQFF
CDR3nt: TGTGCCTGGAGGGGGACTAGCGGATCCTACAATGAGCAGTTCTTC
v_gene: TRBV30
j_gene: TRBJ2-1
len: 15
d_gene: TRBD2
abundance: .

CDR3aa: CASSLVAGGNTEAFF
CDR3nt: TGTGCCAGCAGCTTAGTTGCAGGGGGCAACACTGAAGCTTTCTTT
v_gene: TRBV7-2
j_gene: TRBJ1-1
len: 15
d_gene: TRBD1
abundance: .

CDR3aa: CASGLERANYGYTF
CDR3nt: TGTGCCAGCGGACTAGAGCGAGCTAACTATGGCTACACCTTC
v_gene: TRBV7-2
j_gene: TRBJ1-2
len: 14
d_gene: .
abundance: .

CDR3aa: CASSGVSGYEQYF
CDR3nt: TGTGCCAGCAGCGGTGTGAGCGGTTACGAGCAGTACTTC
v_gene: TRBV11-1
j_gene: TRBJ2-7
len: 13
d_gene: .
abundance: once

CDR3aa: CASRAGNTIYF
CDR3nt: TGTGCCAGCAGGGCCGGAAACACCATATATTTT
v_gene: TRBV27
j_gene: TRBJ1-3
len: 11
d_gene: .
abundance: .

CDR3aa: CASSLLAGLNTGELFF
CDR3nt: TGTGCCAGCAGTTTATTAGCGGGCCTTAACACCGGGGAGCTGTTTTTT
v_gene: TRBV28
j_gene: TRBJ2-2
len: 16
d_gene: TRBD2
abundance: .

CDR3aa: CASSSNPGLGGYTF
CDR3nt: TGTGCCAGCAGTTCCAACCCAGGGTTAGGTGGCTACACCTTC
v_gene: TRBV28
j_gene: TRBJ1-2
len: 14
d_gene: .
abundance: .

CDR3aa: CASSYRGNTEAFF
CDR3nt: TGTGCCAGCAGTTACAGGGGCAACACTGAAGCTTTCTTT
v_gene: TRBV7-9
j_gene: TRBJ1-1
len: 13
d_gene: TRBD1
abundance: .

CDR3aa: CAILRGDGNTIYF
CDR3nt: TGTGCCATCCTAAGGGGGGATGGAAACACCATATATTTT
v_gene: TRBV10-3
j_gene: TRBJ1-3
len: 13
d_gene: .
abundance: .

CDR3aa: CASNGDYDYSYEQYF
CDR3nt: TGTGCCAGCAACGGAGACTACGATTACTCCTACGAGCAGTACTTC
v_gene: TRBV2
j_gene: TRBJ2-7
len: 15
d_gene: .
abundance: .

CDR3aa: CASSPTGGRKAFF
CDR3nt: TGTGCCAGCAGCCCTACAGGGGGCAGGAAAGCTTTCTTT
v_gene: TRBV27
j_gene: TRBJ1-1
len: 13
d_gene: TRBD1
abundance: .

CDR3aa: CASRLQGMRNEQFF
CDR3nt: TGCGCCAGCAGGCTACAGGGTATGAGGAATGAGCAGTTCTTC
v_gene: TRBV10-1
j_gene: TRBJ2-1
len: 14
d_gene: .
abundance: .

CDR3aa: CASSFLGGKLFF
CDR3nt: TGTGCCAGCAGCTTCCTAGGGGGAAAACTGTTTTTT
v_gene: TRBV5-4
j_gene: TRBJ1-4
len: 12
d_gene: .
abundance: .

CDR3aa: CSVDRRTSGRVNEQFF
CDR3nt: TGCAGCGTTGATAGGAGGACTAGCGGGAGGGTAAATGAGCAGTTCTTC
v_gene: TRBV29-1
j_gene: TRBJ2-1
len: 16
d_gene: TRBD2
abundance: .

CDR3aa: CASRISGTGQRNTEAFF
CDR3nt: TGTGCCAGTAGAATTTCCGGGACAGGCCAGAGGAACACTGAAGCTTTCTTT
v_gene: TRBV19
j_gene: TRBJ1-1
len: 17
d_gene: TRBD1
abundance: .

CDR3aa: CASSQDSTSGLYNEQFF
CDR3nt: TGCGCCAGCAGCCAAGATTCGACTAGCGGACTCTACAATGAGCAGTTCTTC
v_gene: TRBV4-1
j_gene: TRBJ2-1
len: 17
d_gene: TRBD2
abundance: .

CDR3aa: CSACGRAGNEQFF
CDR3nt: TGCAGTGCTTGTGGGAGGGCTGGAAATGAGCAGTTCTTC
v_gene: TRBV20-1
j_gene: TRBJ2-1
len: 13
d_gene: TRBD2
abundance: .

CDR3aa: CASSLDRGPYGYTF
CDR3nt: TGTGCCAGCTCCCTTGACAGGGGGCCCTATGGCTACACCTTC
v_gene: TRBV18
j_gene: TRBJ1-2
len: 14
d_gene: TRBD1
abundance: .

CDR3aa: CASSLGQGSQPQHF
CDR3nt: TGTGCCAGCAGTTTAGGACAGGGCTCGCAGCCCCAGCATTTT
v_gene: TRBV9
j_gene: TRBJ1-5
len: 14
d_gene: TRBD1
abundance: .

CDR3aa: CASSFPRAGKNIQYF
CDR3nt: TGTGCCAGCAGCTTTCCCCGAGCGGGGAAAAACATTCAGTACTTC
v_gene: TRBV12-1
j_gene: TRBJ2-4
len: 15
d_gene: .
abundance: .

CDR3aa: CASSVFGGGRISSYNEQFF
CDR3nt: TGTGCCAGCAGCGTTTTCGGGGGCGGGAGGATTAGCTCCTACAATGAGCAGTTCTTC
v_gene: TRBV9
j_gene: TRBJ2-1
len: 19
d_gene: TRBD2
abundance: .